The source of this T cell receptor (beta chain) is a study of T cells in tumors and immune-related adverse events. Measured with immunoSEQ multiplex PCR; TCRdb has only the in-frame clones, and not every one. The repertoire holds about 24,000 clones, with 75% to 95% as singletons. In germline, CDR1 is SGHRS, CDR2 YFSETQ. The CDR3 loop spans 16 amino acids. The junction had 7 bases not matched to a gene; V was cut back by 3 bases and J by 2 bases. The material sequenced was lymph node tissue, taken from a patient treated with anti-PD-1 therapy. This clonotype was obtained from a female donor with metastatic renal cell carcinoma. The genes are TRBV5-1 and TRBJ2-3, with TRBD2 matching over 9 bases. CDR3 amino acids: CASSSSGVVTTDTQYF. Written as DNA, the CDR3 is TGCGCCAGCAGCTCTAGCGGGGTGGTGACCACAGATACGCAGTATTTT.